This TCR beta chain is from a study of cytomegalovirus exposure and HLA in healthy donors. Study at large: Out of around 360 genotyped donors, less than 85% belonged to the Caucasian-associated ancestry cluster. Study conclusions and caveats: A few V segments could not be told apart, such as TRBV6-2 and TRBV6-3, and were left out. The listing of 150 or so TCR beta chains classed them as cytomegalovirus-associated. Another analysis was done later, and it associated 16,951 TCR beta sequences with HLA alleles at 0.05 false discovery rate.

A note on this clone: The target antigen is unknown.

V gave up 10 bases and J gave up 4 bases, with 11 bases separating them. CDR3 size: 12 residues. CDR1 is MNHNS and CDR2 is SASEGT in the germline V gene. 13 Jbeta primers and 60 Vbeta primers were used for the PCR. Sequencing used immunoSEQ multiplex PCR; TCRdb keeps in-frame clones, though not all of them. The table shows 150,000 to 200,000 clones, with roughly 79% occurring only once. This TCR derives from a man aged 35-49 years in good health and CMV-seronegative. The material sequenced was PBMCs. V is TRBV6-1 and J is TRBJ1-5, with D possibly matching TRBD1 (6 bases). DNA of the CDR3: TGTGCCACAACTGGACAGAATCAGCCCCAGCATTTT. It encodes CATTGQNQPQHF.